This TCR beta chain was documented in a study of T cell repertoires in aging, cancer and after chemotherapy. Study-level background: The whole study produced a dataset of around 8.4 million TCR reads.

The template was genomic DNA from peripheral blood, not RNA. By share, this clonotype ranks as medium-sized. TRB rearrangements spanning V, D and J were amplified using mixed TRB-A/B primers. Using its own MiXCR run on the multiplex PCR reads, TCRdb lists one record per CDR3 protein. The sample holds about 3,500 distinct CDR3 sequences; about 35% are singletons and the top ten take about 50%. This receptor was taken from a human donor in good health. Source material: blood.

The DNA for the CDR3 is TGCAGCGTTGTATCCGGGGGTGGCGCGACCCAGTACTTC. Its translation: CSVVSGGGATQYF. The genes are TRBV29-1 and TRBJ2-5, with a weak D call TRBD2 (6 bases). Germline values: CDR1 SQVTM, CDR2 ANQGSEA. The CDR3 spans 13 residues. V lost 4 bases and J lost 7, with 16 bases in between.